This T cell receptor (beta chain) derives from a study of T cells in Graves' hyperthyroidism and ophthalmopathy. Notes on the study in general: Most clonotypes that expanded in the thyroid above 0.001 also showed up in blood.

This clonotype was counted at least ten times. Its antigen remains unknown. Trimming took off 1 base at V and 7 bases at J, with 8 bases between the two ends. The CDR3 loop spans 12 amino acids. TCR beta CDR3 regions were amplified from RNA. Initially, a first-round RT-PCR of the TCR CDR3 employed the HTBI primer set. A single record per CDR3 protein comes from TCRdb applying MiXCR to the multiplex PCR reads. Among roughly 330,000 distinct CDR3 sequences listed, roughly 15% were seen once. Graves' hyperthyroidism showing no ophthalmopathy progression within 18 months was considered stable. Orbital computed tomography and thyroid ultrasound, together with serum TRAb and thyroxine and clinical symptoms, were used for diagnoses.

The material sequenced was blood. The source of this sequence is a man younger than 45 with Graves' hyperthyroidism. The chain links TRBV12-3 or TRBV12-4 to TRBJ2-7; D unclear. The CDR3 loop is CASSLVPGEQYF. As DNA, the CDR3 is TGTGCCAGCAGTTTAGTTCCGGGTGAGCAGTACTTC.